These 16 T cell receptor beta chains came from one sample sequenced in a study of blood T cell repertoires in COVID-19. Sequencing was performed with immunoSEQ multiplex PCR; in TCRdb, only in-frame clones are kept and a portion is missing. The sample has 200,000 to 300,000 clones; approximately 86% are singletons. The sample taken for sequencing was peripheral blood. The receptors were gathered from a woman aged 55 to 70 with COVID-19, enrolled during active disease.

CDR3: CASSEDGGGIYGYTF. CDR3 DNA sequence: TGTGCCAGCAGTGAAGACGGGGGGGGTATCTATGGCTACACCTTC. The chain combines TRBV6-1 with TRBJ1-2; tentatively, D is TRBD1 (5 bases). Germline CDR1 reads MNHNS; CDR2 reads SASEGT. There are 15 residues in the CDR3. V was pared by 1 base and J by 4 bases, with 13 bases between.

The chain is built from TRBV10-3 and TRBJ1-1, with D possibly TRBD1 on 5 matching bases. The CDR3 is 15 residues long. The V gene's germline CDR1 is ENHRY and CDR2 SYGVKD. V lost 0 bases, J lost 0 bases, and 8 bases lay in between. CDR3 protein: CAISESRQLNTEAFF. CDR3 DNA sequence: TGTGCCATCAGTGAGTCGAGACAGTTGAACACTGAAGCTTTCTTT.

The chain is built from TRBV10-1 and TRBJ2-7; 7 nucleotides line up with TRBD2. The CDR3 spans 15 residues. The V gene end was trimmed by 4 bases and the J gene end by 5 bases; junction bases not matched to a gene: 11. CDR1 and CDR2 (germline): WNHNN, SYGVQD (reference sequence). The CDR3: CASSVLGGSGNEQYF. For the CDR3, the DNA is TGCGCCAGCAGTGTCCTGGGCGGGAGTGGAAACGAGCAGTACTTC.

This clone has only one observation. The CDR3: CASNPLREGQETQYF. The CDR3 nucleotides read TGTGCCAGTAACCCCTTGCGGGAGGGCCAAGAGACCCAGTACTTC. The chain uses TRBV19 and TRBJ2-5; 9 bases fit TRBD2. The CDR3 has 15 residues. V shed 7 bases and J 1 base; nucleotides not matched to a gene: 7. The germline V gene has CDR1 LNHDA and CDR2 SQIVND (reference sequence). Based on the CDR3 plus reference TRBV19 and TRBJ2-5, the full variable domain is DGGITQSPKYLFRKEGQNVTLSCEQNLNHDAMYWYRQDPGQGLRLIYYSQIVNDFQKGDIAEGYSVSREKKESFPLTVTSAQKNPTAFYLCASNPLREGQETQYFGPGTRLLVL.

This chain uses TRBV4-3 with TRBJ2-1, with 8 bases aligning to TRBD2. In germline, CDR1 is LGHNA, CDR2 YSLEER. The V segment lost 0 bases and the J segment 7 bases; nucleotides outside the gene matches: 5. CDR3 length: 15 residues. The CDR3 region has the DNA TGCGCCAGCAGCCAAGAGGGCGGGAGGAGGAATGAGCAGTTCTTC. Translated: CASSQEGGRRNEQFF.

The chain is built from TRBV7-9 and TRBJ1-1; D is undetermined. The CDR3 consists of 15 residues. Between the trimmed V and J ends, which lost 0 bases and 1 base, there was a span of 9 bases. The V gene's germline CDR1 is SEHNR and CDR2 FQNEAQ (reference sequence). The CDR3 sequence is CASSLAEGRNTEAFF. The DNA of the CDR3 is TGTGCCAGCAGCTTAGCTGAGGGCCGGAACACTGAAGCTTTCTTT.

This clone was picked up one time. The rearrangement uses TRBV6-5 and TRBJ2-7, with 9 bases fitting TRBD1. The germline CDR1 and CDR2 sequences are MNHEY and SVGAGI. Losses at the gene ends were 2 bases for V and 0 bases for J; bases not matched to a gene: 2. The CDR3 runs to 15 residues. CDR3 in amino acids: CASSYGTGSSYEQYF. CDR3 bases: TGTGCCAGCAGTTACGGGACAGGGTCCTCCTACGAGCAGTACTTC.

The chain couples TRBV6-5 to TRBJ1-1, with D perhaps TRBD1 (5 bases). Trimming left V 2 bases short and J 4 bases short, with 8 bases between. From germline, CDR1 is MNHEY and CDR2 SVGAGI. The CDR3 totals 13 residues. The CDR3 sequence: CASSYGGGTEAFF. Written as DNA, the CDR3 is TGTGCCAGCAGTTACGGGGGGGGCACTGAAGCTTTCTTT.

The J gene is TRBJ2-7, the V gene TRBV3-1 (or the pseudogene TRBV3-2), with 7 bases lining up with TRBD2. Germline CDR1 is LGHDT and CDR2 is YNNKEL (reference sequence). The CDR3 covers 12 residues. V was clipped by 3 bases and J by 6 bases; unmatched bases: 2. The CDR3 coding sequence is TGTGCCAGCAGCCAGTTAGCGGGCGAGCAGTACTTC. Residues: CASSQLAGEQYF.

The CDR3 loop reads CASSLAPGRNEKLFF. DNA of the CDR3: TGTGCCAGCAGCTTAGCGCCCGGTCGTAATGAAAAACTGTTTTTT. This chain joins TRBV7-6 and TRBJ1-4, with D unresolved. CDR3 size: 15 residues. V was pared by 0 bases and J by 4 bases, with 9 bases between. CDR1 and CDR2 (germline): SGHVS, FNYEAQ. The complete variable domain, with remaining parts taken from reference TRBV7-6 and TRBJ1-4, reads GAGVSQSPRYKVTKRGQDVALRCDPISGHVSLYWYRQALGQGPEFLTYFNYEAQQDKSGLPNDRFSAERPEGSISTLTIQRTEQRDSAMYRCASSLAPGRNEKLFFGSGTQLSVL.

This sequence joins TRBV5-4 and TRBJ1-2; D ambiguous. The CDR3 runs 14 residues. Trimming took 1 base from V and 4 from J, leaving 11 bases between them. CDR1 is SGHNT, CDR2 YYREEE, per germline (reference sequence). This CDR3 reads CASSLFIDIYGYTF. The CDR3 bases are TGTGCCAGCAGCTTGTTTATTGACATCTATGGCTACACCTTC.

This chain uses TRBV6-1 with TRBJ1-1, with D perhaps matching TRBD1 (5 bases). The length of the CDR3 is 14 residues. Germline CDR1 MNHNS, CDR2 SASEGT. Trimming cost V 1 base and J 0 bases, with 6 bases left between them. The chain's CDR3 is CASSEVRVNTEAFF. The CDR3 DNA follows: TGTGCCAGCAGTGAAGTCAGGGTGAACACTGAAGCTTTCTTT.

CDR3 nucleotide sequence: TGCGCCAGCAGACTAGCGGTAGACACAGATACGCAGTATTTT. It encodes CASRLAVDTDTQYF. V and J are TRBV5-1 and TRBJ2-3; 8 bases line up with TRBD2. The CDR3 is 14 amino acids. V shed 5 bases and J 2 bases; nucleotides not matched to a gene: 4. Looked up from germline, CDR1 is SGHRS and CDR2 is YFSETQ.

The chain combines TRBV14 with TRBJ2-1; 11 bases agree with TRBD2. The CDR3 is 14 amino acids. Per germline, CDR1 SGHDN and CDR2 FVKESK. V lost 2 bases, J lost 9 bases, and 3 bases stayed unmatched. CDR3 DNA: TGTGCCAGCAGCCAAATAGCGGGAGGGGCTGAGCAGTTCTTC. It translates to CASSQIAGGAEQFF.

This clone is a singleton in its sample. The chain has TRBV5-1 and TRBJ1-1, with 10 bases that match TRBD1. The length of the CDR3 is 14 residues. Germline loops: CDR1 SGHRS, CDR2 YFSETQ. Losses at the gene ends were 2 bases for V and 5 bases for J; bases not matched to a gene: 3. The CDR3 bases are TGCGCCAGCAGCTTCGGGACAGGGGAGACTGAAGCTTTCTTT. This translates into CASSFGTGETEAFF.

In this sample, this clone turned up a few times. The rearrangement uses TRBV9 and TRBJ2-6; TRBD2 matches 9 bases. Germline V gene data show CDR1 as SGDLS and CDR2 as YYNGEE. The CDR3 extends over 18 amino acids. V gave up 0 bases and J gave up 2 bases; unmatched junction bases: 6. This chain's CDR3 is CASSVAVAGGAGANVLTF. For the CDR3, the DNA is TGTGCCAGCAGCGTAGCGGTTGCGGGAGGGGCTGGGGCCAACGTCCTGACTTTC. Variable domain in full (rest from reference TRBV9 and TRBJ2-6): DSGVTQTPKHLITATGQRVTLRCSPRSGDLSVYWYQQSLDQGLQFLIQYYNGEERAKGNILERFSAQQFPDLHSELNLSSLELGDSALYFCASSVAVAGGAGANVLTFGAGSRLTVL.